This passage covers 10 T cell receptor beta chains from one sample sequenced in a study of memory B cells and T cells in multiple sclerosis. What these receptors recognize is not known. TCRdb keeps only in-frame clones here, not all; method: immunoSEQ multiplex PCR. Seen here are over 10,000 clones, about four fifths observed once, and the top ten hold 2.8%. CFSE-dim autoproliferating and CFSE-high non-proliferating T cells from unstimulated culture were sequenced separately. Pooled replicate wells came from 5x10^7 CFSE-labeled PBMCs cultured less than eight days without stimulus. The sequenced material came from PBMCs from blood kept in culture. The receptors originated from a human donor with multiple sclerosis.

The chain has TRBV2 and TRBJ2-3, with D perhaps being TRBD1 or TRBD2 (5 bases each). V gave up 6 bases and J gave up 5 bases, with 6 bases separating them. CDR1 SNHLY and CDR2 FYNNEI come from the germline V gene. The CDR3 loop spans 11 amino acids. DNA of the CDR3: TGTGCCAGCAGGGGGGTAGATACGCAGTATTTT. Encoded protein: CASRGVDTQYF.

The chain combines TRBV5-1 with TRBJ2-7; 12 bases fit TRBD2. Trimming at V came to 3 bases and at J to 6 bases, leaving 7 bases not matched to a gene. The CDR3 consists of 15 residues. Germline V gene lookup returns CDR1 SGHRS and CDR2 YFSETQ. The CDR3 DNA sequence: TGCGCCAGCAGCTCCTATTCTAGCGGGAGGGTCGAGCAGTACTTC. Encoded protein: CASSSYSSGRVEQYF.

The chain employs TRBV9 and TRBJ2-1; 10 bases agree with TRBD1. The CDR3 loop spans 15 amino acids. Germline V CDR1 and CDR2: SGDLS, YYNGEE. V shed 3 bases, J shed 1 base, and the junction held 1 base outside the gene matches. The CDR3 sequence is CASSGGQGSYNEQFF. Here the CDR3 DNA reads TGTGCCAGCAGCGGGGGACAGGGGTCCTACAATGAGCAGTTCTTC.

The CDR3 DNA follows: TGTGCCAGCAGCTACGGACAGGGACACTACGAGCAGTACTTC. It is translated as CASSYGQGHYEQYF. The chain has TRBV5-6 and TRBJ2-7; 8 nucleotides match TRBD1. V shed 3 bases and J 3 bases; nucleotides not matched to a gene: 5. There are 14 residues in the CDR3. The germline CDR1 and CDR2 sequences are SGHDT and YYEEEE.

This chain joins TRBV5-1 and TRBJ2-2, with D perhaps TRBD1 or TRBD2 (5 bases each). V lost 1 base and J 3 bases, leaving 13 bases between the germline ends. CDR1 SGHRS and CDR2 YFSETQ come from the germline V gene. CDR3 length: 16 residues. The CDR3 is CASSLTTGTDTGELFF. CDR3 in DNA: TGCGCCAGCAGCTTGACCACCGGGACGGACACCGGGGAGCTGTTTTTT. The whole variable domain, remainder taken from reference TRBV5-1 and TRBJ2-2, is KAGVTQTPRYLIKTRGQQVTLSCSPISGHRSVSWYQQTPGQGLQFLFEYFSETQRNKGNFPGRFSGRQFSNSRSEMNVSTLELGDSALYLCASSLTTGTDTGELFFGEGSRLTVL.

The chain links TRBV6-6 to TRBJ1-6; 10 nucleotides match TRBD1. The CDR3 spans 14 residues. The germline V gene encodes CDR1 MNHNY and CDR2 SVGAGI (reference sequence). V lost 5 bases and J lost 7; bases outside the gene matches: 2. CDR3 nucleotide sequence: TGTGCCAGCAGTACGGGACAGGGGAATTCACCCCTCCACTTT. Protein product: CASSTGQGNSPLHF.

CDR3 DNA: TGTGCCAGCAGCTTAGGGGGACAGGGCGGCGAGCAGTACTTC. The encoded protein is CASSLGGQGGEQYF. The chain joins TRBV7-8 to TRBJ2-7; 9 positions agree with TRBD1. The V and J ends lost 1 base and 6 bases, in that order; junction bases with no gene match: 4. CDR1 and CDR2 from the germline V gene are SGHVS and FQNEAQ. The CDR3 is 14 amino acids.

This chain uses TRBV21-1 with TRBJ2-3; the table's D call TRBD1 went unverified against the DNA. TRBV21-1 is reported as a pseudogene. This CDR3 contains 15 residues. The CDR3 is CASSKGAGSSDTQYF. Here the CDR3 DNA reads TGTGCCAGCAGCAAAGGGGCCGGTTCGTCAGATACGCAGTATTTT.

The chain combines TRBV6-5 with TRBJ2-5; weak D call: TRBD2 (6 bases). The V gene's germline CDR1 is MNHEY and CDR2 SVGAGI. The V and J ends lost 0 bases and 5 bases respectively, with 16 bases between them. This CDR3 is built from 16 residues. The CDR3 coding sequence is TGTGCCAGCAGTTACTCGGCGGGGACCGGTCGGGAGACCCAGTACTTC. It encodes CASSYSAGTGRETQYF.

This clone has only a few counts. The CDR3 loop reads CASSPPGRGSYEQYF. As DNA, the CDR3 is TGTGCCAGCAGTCCTCCCGGCAGGGGGTCGTACGAGCAGTACTTC. The rearrangement uses TRBV6-5 and TRBJ2-7, with 7 positions matching TRBD1. Germline V gene sequence: CDR1 MNHEY, CDR2 SVGAGI. This CDR3 spans 15 amino acids. Unmatched junction bases numbered 11, after V lost 5 bases and J lost 4 bases.